Shown below are 9 T cell receptor beta chains from a single sample sequenced in a study of T cell responses to AZD1222 COVID-19 vaccine. Method: immunoSEQ multiplex PCR; TCRdb's copy keeps in-frame clones and lacks some. The table has roughly 150,000 clones, approximately 90% seen once; the top ten hold around 2%. Sequenced here: peripheral blood, sampled on day 0 of AZD1222 vaccination. The receptors stem from an adult in good health.

The chain employs TRBV27 and TRBJ1-1, with D maybe TRBD1 (5 bases). The V and J ends lost 1 base and 0 bases respectively, with 12 bases between them. The CDR3 covers 16 residues. Germline V gene lookup returns CDR1 MNHEY and CDR2 SMNVEV (reference sequence). Written as DNA, the CDR3 is TGTGCCAGCAGTTTATGGCAGGGACCCATGAACACTGAAGCTTTCTTT. It encodes CASSLWQGPMNTEAFF.

The chain combines TRBV19 with TRBJ1-5; perhaps TRBD1 as D (5 bases). V was pared by 2 bases and J by 0 bases, with 14 bases between. The CDR3 has 17 amino acids. The germline V gene encodes CDR1 LNHDA and CDR2 SQIVND (reference sequence). CDR3 sequence: CASSISSGQDSNQPQHF. In DNA, the CDR3 is TGTGCCAGTAGTATAAGTTCGGGGCAGGATAGCAATCAGCCCCAGCATTTT.

This sequence joins TRBV5-1 and TRBJ2-5; D perhaps matches TRBD1 (6 bases). Trimming stripped 2 bases from V and 4 bases from J, with 12 bases between. Germline-derived CDR1 and CDR2 are SGHRS and YFSETQ. The CDR3 spans 14 residues. DNA of the CDR3: TGCGCCAGCAGCTTTGACAGGTCCCGAGAGACCCAGTACTTC. This encodes CASSFDRSRETQYF.

V and J are TRBV5-1 and TRBJ2-1, with 11 bases identical to TRBD2. Germline CDR1 SGHRS, CDR2 YFSETQ. V lost 4 bases, J lost 7 bases, and 7 bases stayed unmatched. The CDR3 is made up of 15 amino acids. CDR3 sequence reads: CASSELAGDVNEQFF. DNA of the CDR3: TGCGCCAGCAGCGAACTAGCGGGAGATGTAAATGAGCAGTTCTTC.

This clone has only one observation. This chain joins TRBV5-5 and TRBJ1-1; TRBD1 matches at 8 bases. CDR3 length: 18 residues. V was clipped by 6 bases and J by 0 bases; unmatched bases: 16. Germline V gives CDR1 SGHKS, CDR2 YYEKEE (reference sequence). The CDR3 bases are TGTGCCAGCACCAAAATGCCGGGACAGGTGATCATGAACACTGAAGCTTTCTTT. Translation: CASTKMPGQVIMNTEAFF.

This clone was observed a single time. The chain couples TRBV6-2 or TRBV6-3 to TRBJ2-7, with D uncertain. Per the germline V gene, CDR1 is MNHEY and CDR2 is SVGEGT. V lost 2 bases, J lost 7 bases, and 12 bases lay in between. The CDR3 has 13 amino acids. In nucleotides, the CDR3 is TGTGCCAGCAGTTACGTCGGGTTTGAGGAGCAGTACTTC. Translated, it gives CASSYVGFEEQYF.

V usage is TRBV28 and J usage is TRBJ2-3; TRBD2 aligns across 9 bases. Germline loops: CDR1 MDHEN, CDR2 SYDVKM. CDR3 size: 18 residues. V was clipped by 2 bases and J by 4 bases; unmatched bases: 13. The CDR3 spells CASSLMSPKREDADTQYF. The CDR3 bases are TGTGCCAGCAGTTTAATGAGTCCCAAGCGGGAGGATGCAGATACGCAGTATTTT.

The genes are TRBV29-1 and TRBJ1-4; 8 positions agree with TRBD1. The J segment lost 7 bases and the V segment lost 7 bases, leaving 11 bases of the junction unmatched. This CDR3 is 14 amino acids long. CDR1 SQVTM and CDR2 ANQGSEA come from the germline V gene. As DNA, the CDR3 is TGCAGCGCGCCCACCGGGACAGGTGCTGAAAAACTGTTTTTT. This codes for CSAPTGTGAEKLFF.

This clone occurred once. J is TRBJ1-6 and V is TRBV10-1, with unresolved D. V was shortened by 0 bases and J by 0 bases, with 6 bases between the two germline ends. The CDR3 is 16 residues long. Per germline, CDR1 WNHNN and CDR2 SYGVQD (reference sequence). The CDR3 loop reads CASSESVNSYNSPLHF. For the CDR3, the DNA is TGCGCCAGCAGTGAGTCGGTCAACTCCTATAATTCACCCCTCCACTTT.